The clone carrying this TCR beta chain was counted at least ten times. Its cognate antigen is unknown. The data belong to a study of CD8 T cells in ankylosing spondylitis. Study-wide results and limits: About 8 highly homologous variants made up a TCR beta motif, and this motif appeared characteristic of ankylosing spondylitis blood.

TCRdb reprocessed the 5' RACE reads via MiXCR and lists one record per CDR3 protein. The table lists some 130,000 distinct CDR3 sequences, 7% to 10% of them singletons, with approximately 3.4% in the top ten. The source material was blood, either unsorted or a sorted T cell fraction (not recorded which). The receptor was isolated from a male donor with ankylosing spondylitis or in good health (not recorded which).

This CDR3 is CATSRPTGRAYEQYF. The CDR3 nucleotides read TGTGCCACCAGCAGACCTACAGGGCGGGCCTACGAGCAGTACTTC. The J gene is TRBJ2-7, the V gene TRBV15, with D possibly being TRBD1 (6 bases). This CDR3 is built from 15 residues. Trimming left V 2 bases short and J 2 bases short, with 13 bases between. CDR1 is LNHNV and CDR2 is YYDKDF in the germline V gene (reference sequence).